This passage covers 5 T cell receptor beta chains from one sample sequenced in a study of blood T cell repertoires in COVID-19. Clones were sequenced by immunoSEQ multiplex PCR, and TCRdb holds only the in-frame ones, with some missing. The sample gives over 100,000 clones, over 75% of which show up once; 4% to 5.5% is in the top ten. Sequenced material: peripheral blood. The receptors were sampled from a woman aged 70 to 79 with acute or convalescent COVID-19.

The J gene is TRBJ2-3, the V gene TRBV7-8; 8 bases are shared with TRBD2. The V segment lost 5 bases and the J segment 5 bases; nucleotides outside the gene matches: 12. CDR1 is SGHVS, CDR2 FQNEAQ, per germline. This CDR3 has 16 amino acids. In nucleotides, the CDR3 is TGTGCCAGCAGCCTAACCGGGACTAGACAAGGAGATACGCAGTATTTT. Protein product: CASSLTGTRQGDTQYF.

Here the CDR3 DNA reads TGTGCCAGCAGCTTAAGACTAGCGCTAAGCACAGATACGCAGTATTTT. Translation: CASSLRLALSTDTQYF. V gene TRBV4-2 combines with J gene TRBJ2-3, with 8 bases fitting TRBD2. There are 16 residues in the CDR3. The germline V gene encodes CDR1 LGHNA and CDR2 YNFKEQ. V gave up 5 bases and J gave up 0 bases; unmatched junction bases: 7.

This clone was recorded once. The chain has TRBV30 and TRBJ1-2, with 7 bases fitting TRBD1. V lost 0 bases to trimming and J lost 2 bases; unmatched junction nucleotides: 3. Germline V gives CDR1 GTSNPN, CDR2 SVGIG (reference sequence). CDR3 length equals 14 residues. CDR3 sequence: CAWSVQTGNYGYTF. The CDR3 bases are TGTGCCTGGAGTGTCCAGACAGGGAACTATGGCTACACCTTC.

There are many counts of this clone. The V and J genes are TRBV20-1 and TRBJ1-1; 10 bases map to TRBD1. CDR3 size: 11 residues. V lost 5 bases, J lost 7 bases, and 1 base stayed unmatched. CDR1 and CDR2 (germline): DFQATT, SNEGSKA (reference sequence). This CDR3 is CSAGQGGEAFF. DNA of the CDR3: TGCAGTGCTGGACAGGGGGGTGAAGCTTTCTTT.

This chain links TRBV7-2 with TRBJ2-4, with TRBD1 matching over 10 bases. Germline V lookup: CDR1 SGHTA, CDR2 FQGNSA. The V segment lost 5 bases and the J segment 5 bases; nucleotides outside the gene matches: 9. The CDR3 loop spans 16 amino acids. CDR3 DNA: TGTGCCAGCAGCCGGGGGGGGACAGGGGCTGAAAACATTCAGTACTTC. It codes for CASSRGGTGAENIQYF.